The rows below give T cell receptor beta chains drawn from one sample of a study of T cell clones after liver transplantation. TCRdb's copy holds only in-frame clones and misses some; the assay was immunoSEQ multiplex PCR. In the table there are about 15,000 clones, approximately 82% of which are singletons. The specimen comprised CD8+ T cells from blood, sampled around 48 months after liver transplant. The receptor set was obtained from a human patient who received a liver transplant. Some T cells may have originated in the graft donor. Both conserved end residues are part of each CDR3. Fields, in order: clone size, D gene, V gene, J gene, CDR3 DNA, CDR3 protein. A D gene is named only where the DNA matches it firmly. Not every row has a clone size; where given, it reads once, few, many or a size class.

clone_size: NA
d_call: NA
v_call: TRBV9
j_call: TRBJ2-1
cdr3_nt: TGTGCCAGCAGGGGGACGCGTTCCTACAATGAGCAGTTCTTC
cdr3_aa: CASRGTRSYNEQFF

clone_size: NA
d_call: NA
v_call: TRBV6-1
j_call: TRBJ2-4
cdr3_nt: TGTGCCAGCAGTGATTGGGGGTTTGGCAAAAACATTCAGTACTTC
cdr3_aa: CASSDWGFGKNIQYF

clone_size: NA
d_call: NA
v_call: TRBV5-1
j_call: TRBJ2-7
cdr3_nt: TGCGCCAGCAGCCTGGAACCGACAGGATTTAAGTACTTC
cdr3_aa: CASSLEPTGFKYF

clone_size: NA
d_call: NA
v_call: TRBV7-9
j_call: TRBJ2-2
cdr3_nt: TGTGCCAGCAGCTTGGGGTCTGGGACCGGGGAGCTGTTTTTT
cdr3_aa: CASSLGSGTGELFF

clone_size: NA
d_call: NA
v_call: TRBV7-9
j_call: TRBJ2-7
cdr3_nt: TGTGCCAGCAGCTTAGTTCCGGGGTTAATGCCCTACGAGCAGTACTTC
cdr3_aa: CASSLVPGLMPYEQYF

clone_size: NA
d_call: NA
v_call: TRBV19
j_call: TRBJ1-1
cdr3_nt: TGTGCCAGTAGTATCGTCCCGAACACTGAAGCTTTCTTT
cdr3_aa: CASSIVPNTEAFF

clone_size: NA
d_call: NA
v_call: TRBV9
j_call: TRBJ1-1
cdr3_nt: TGTGCCAGCAGCGTAGGACTGGCGGGATTGAACACTGAAGCTTTCTTT
cdr3_aa: CASSVGLAGLNTEAFF

clone_size: NA
d_call: TRBD1
v_call: TRBV7-9
j_call: TRBJ2-7
cdr3_nt: TGTGCCAGCACGGTCGGGACAGGGGGCTACGAGCAGTACTTC
cdr3_aa: CASTVGTGGYEQYF

clone_size: NA
d_call: NA
v_call: TRBV2
j_call: TRBJ1-1
cdr3_nt: TGTGCCAGCAGTGAGGCTGTGTGGAATGAAGCTTTCTTT
cdr3_aa: CASSEAVWNEAFF

clone_size: NA
d_call: TRBD1
v_call: TRBV4-1
j_call: TRBJ2-7
cdr3_nt: TGCGCCAGCAGCCACCTCCAGGGGGACAGCTACGAGCAGTACTTC
cdr3_aa: CASSHLQGDSYEQYF

clone_size: NA
d_call: NA
v_call: TRBV7-8
j_call: TRBJ2-3
cdr3_nt: TGTGCCAGCAGCTCTAAGGACAGACCTAGCACAGATACGCAGTATTTT
cdr3_aa: CASSSKDRPSTDTQYF

clone_size: NA
d_call: NA
v_call: TRBV6-1
j_call: TRBJ2-3
cdr3_nt: TGTGCCAGCAGTGGAGTGGACACTAGCACAGATACGCAGTATTTT
cdr3_aa: CASSGVDTSTDTQYF

clone_size: NA
d_call: NA
v_call: TRBV9
j_call: TRBJ2-5
cdr3_nt: TGTGCCAGCAGCCCGGGGGGCGGACAAGAGACCCAGTACTTC
cdr3_aa: CASSPGGGQETQYF

clone_size: NA
d_call: NA
v_call: TRBV6-1
j_call: TRBJ2-1
cdr3_nt: TGTGCCAGCAGCGAAAAAAACAGGGAGGACTACAATGAGCAGTTCTTC
cdr3_aa: CASSEKNREDYNEQFF

clone_size: NA
d_call: TRBD1
v_call: TRBV7-6
j_call: TRBJ1-4
cdr3_nt: TGTGCCAGCAGCTTAGAGTGGACAGGGAGGGTAACTAATGAAAAACTGTTTTTT
cdr3_aa: CASSLEWTGRVTNEKLFF

clone_size: large
d_call: NA
v_call: TRBV6-5
j_call: TRBJ1-2
cdr3_nt: TGTGCCAGCAGTTTCGTCACCGGGACGGGGAACTATGGCTACACCTTC
cdr3_aa: CASSFVTGTGNYGYTF

clone_size: NA
d_call: NA
v_call: TRBV15
j_call: TRBJ2-7
cdr3_nt: TGTGCCACCAGCAGCGACAGGGAGCAGTACTTC
cdr3_aa: CATSSDREQYF

clone_size: NA
d_call: NA
v_call: TRBV19
j_call: TRBJ2-7
cdr3_nt: TGTGCCAGTAGTATAGATACGGGCAGATCCTACGAGCAGTACTTC
cdr3_aa: CASSIDTGRSYEQYF

clone_size: NA
d_call: TRBD1
v_call: TRBV11-2
j_call: TRBJ1-5
cdr3_nt: TGTGCCAGCAGCCATGGGACAGGGAATTCGCGGCAGCCCCAGCATTTT
cdr3_aa: CASSHGTGNSRQPQHF

clone_size: NA
d_call: NA
v_call: TRBV7-3
j_call: TRBJ2-1
cdr3_nt: TGTGCCAGCAGCGCCAACGTCCTAAATGAGCAGTTCTTC
cdr3_aa: CASSANVLNEQFF

clone_size: NA
d_call: NA
v_call: TRBV7-3
j_call: TRBJ2-1
cdr3_nt: TGTGCCAGCAGGACCCGAGCGAGCTCCTACAATGAGCAGTTCTTC
cdr3_aa: CASRTRASSYNEQFF

clone_size: NA
d_call: NA
v_call: TRBV4-1
j_call: TRBJ2-7
cdr3_nt: TGCGCCAGCAGCCAAGTGGTTAGGGGGGAGCAGTACTTC
cdr3_aa: CASSQVVRGEQYF

clone_size: NA
d_call: TRBD2
v_call: TRBV4-1
j_call: TRBJ2-3
cdr3_nt: TGCGCCAGCAGCCCTGGGGGGGGTGATTATACGCAGTATTTT
cdr3_aa: CASSPGGGDYTQYF

clone_size: NA
d_call: NA
v_call: TRBV27
j_call: TRBJ1-4
cdr3_nt: TGTGCCAGCTGGATCGGGAAACTGTTTTTT
cdr3_aa: CASWIGKLFF

clone_size: NA
d_call: NA
v_call: TRBV27
j_call: TRBJ2-3
cdr3_nt: TGTGCCAGCAGTTTAACAGGTTTAAGCACAGATACGCAGTATTTT
cdr3_aa: CASSLTGLSTDTQYF

clone_size: NA
d_call: NA
v_call: TRBV5-4
j_call: TRBJ2-7
cdr3_nt: TGTGCCAGCAGCTTCCACCGCACCTACGAGCAGTACTTC
cdr3_aa: CASSFHRTYEQYF

clone_size: NA
d_call: NA
v_call: TRBV7-2
j_call: TRBJ2-7
cdr3_nt: TGTGCCAGCAGGGTTGGGCTGTCCTACGAGCAGTACTTC
cdr3_aa: CASRVGLSYEQYF

clone_size: once
d_call: NA
v_call: TRBV19
j_call: TRBJ2-2
cdr3_nt: TGTGCCAGTACTAGCGCCGGGGAGCTGTTTTTT
cdr3_aa: CASTSAGELFF

clone_size: once
d_call: NA
v_call: TRBV11-1
j_call: TRBJ2-1
cdr3_nt: TGTGCCAGCAGCCCGACTCGGACGGCGGGGAATGAGCAGTTCTTC
cdr3_aa: CASSPTRTAGNEQFF

clone_size: NA
d_call: NA
v_call: TRBV29-1
j_call: TRBJ1-4
cdr3_nt: TGCAGCGTTTTCAAGGGGGAGAATGAAAAACTGTTTTTT
cdr3_aa: CSVFKGENEKLFF

clone_size: NA
d_call: TRBD1
v_call: TRBV6-4
j_call: TRBJ2-1
cdr3_nt: TGTGCCAGCAGTGACTCGACAGGGGGCGGCTACAATGAGCAGTTCTTC
cdr3_aa: CASSDSTGGGYNEQFF

clone_size: NA
d_call: NA
v_call: TRBV28
j_call: TRBJ2-2
cdr3_nt: TGTGCCAGCAGTTCGATAAACACCGGGGAGCTGTTTTTT
cdr3_aa: CASSSINTGELFF

clone_size: NA
d_call: TRBD1
v_call: TRBV10-2
j_call: TRBJ1-2
cdr3_nt: TGCGCCAGCAGATTGACAGGGTCGGGGTATGGCTACACCTTC
cdr3_aa: CASRLTGSGYGYTF

clone_size: NA
d_call: NA
v_call: TRBV28
j_call: TRBJ2-7
cdr3_nt: TGTGCCAGCAGGCAGGGTTGGGAAGACGAGCAGTACTTC
cdr3_aa: CASRQGWEDEQYF

clone_size: NA
d_call: NA
v_call: TRBV29-1
j_call: TRBJ2-1
cdr3_nt: TGCAGCGTTGGGATAGGACTTTCCCTCACCTACAATGAGCAGTTCTTC
cdr3_aa: CSVGIGLSLTYNEQFF

clone_size: medium-sized
d_call: NA
v_call: TRBV19
j_call: TRBJ2-7
cdr3_nt: TGTGCCAGTAGTATTTTCGGCGAGCAGTACTTC
cdr3_aa: CASSIFGEQYF

clone_size: NA
d_call: NA
v_call: TRBV4-1
j_call: TRBJ1-3
cdr3_nt: TGCGCCAGCAGCCAAGCCCGGGACGGAAACACCATATATTTT
cdr3_aa: CASSQARDGNTIYF

clone_size: NA
d_call: TRBD2
v_call: TRBV6-1
j_call: TRBJ2-7
cdr3_nt: TGTGCCAGCACCGGACTAGCGGTCTACGAGCAGTACTTC
cdr3_aa: CASTGLAVYEQYF

clone_size: NA
d_call: NA
v_call: TRBV7-9
j_call: TRBJ1-1
cdr3_nt: TGTGCCAGCAGCTTAGGACAGGTGAACACTGAAGCTTTCTTT
cdr3_aa: CASSLGQVNTEAFF

clone_size: NA
d_call: NA
v_call: TRBV7-9
j_call: TRBJ1-2
cdr3_nt: TGTGCCAGCAACTTCGCGGGGAGCGGCTACACCTTC
cdr3_aa: CASNFAGSGYTF

clone_size: NA
d_call: NA
v_call: TRBV1
j_call: TRBJ2-1
cdr3_nt: TGCACCAGCAGCCAAGACCCACTAGCGGGAGACCTTGAGCAGTTCTTC
cdr3_aa: CTSSQDPLAGDLEQFF

clone_size: NA
d_call: TRBD1
v_call: TRBV6-4
j_call: TRBJ2-2
cdr3_nt: TGTGCCAGCAGTGACCTTGACAGGGCGGGCACCGGGGAGCTGTTTTTT
cdr3_aa: CASSDLDRAGTGELFF

clone_size: NA
d_call: NA
v_call: TRBV2
j_call: TRBJ2-1
cdr3_nt: TGTGCCAGCAGAGTAAGCCGGGCAGACAATGGGCAGTTCTTC
cdr3_aa: CASRVSRADNGQFF

clone_size: NA
d_call: TRBD1
v_call: TRBV12-5
j_call: TRBJ2-7
cdr3_nt: TGTGCTAGTGGTTTGGGGACAGGGAGGCACGAGCAGTACTTC
cdr3_aa: CASGLGTGRHEQYF

clone_size: few
d_call: TRBD2
v_call: TRBV7-3
j_call: TRBJ2-3
cdr3_nt: TGTGCCAGCAGCCCAACAGCGGGGAGCACAGATACGCAGTATTTT
cdr3_aa: CASSPTAGSTDTQYF

clone_size: NA
d_call: TRBD1
v_call: TRBV28
j_call: TRBJ2-7
cdr3_nt: TGTGCCAGCAGTTTGGGACAGGGATTTTCCTACGAGCAGTACTTC
cdr3_aa: CASSLGQGFSYEQYF

clone_size: NA
d_call: NA
v_call: TRBV14
j_call: TRBJ1-3
cdr3_nt: TGTGCCAGCAGCCAAGACAGAACAGGGCAAGGAAACACCATATATTTT
cdr3_aa: CASSQDRTGQGNTIYF

clone_size: NA
d_call: TRBD2
v_call: TRBV6-1
j_call: TRBJ2-7
cdr3_nt: TGTGCCAGCAAATGGGCGGGAGCAGACGAGCAGTACTTC
cdr3_aa: CASKWAGADEQYF

clone_size: NA
d_call: NA
v_call: TRBV4-3
j_call: TRBJ2-7
cdr3_nt: TGCGCCAGCAGCCAAGCAGAAGCAGACCGACGATCCGAGCAGTACTTC
cdr3_aa: CASSQAEADRRSEQYF

clone_size: NA
d_call: NA
v_call: TRBV5-1
j_call: TRBJ2-7
cdr3_nt: TGCGCCAGCAGCCCTGGCGTATCTAGTTTCGAGCAGTACTTC
cdr3_aa: CASSPGVSSFEQYF

clone_size: NA
d_call: TRBD1
v_call: TRBV13
j_call: TRBJ1-1
cdr3_nt: TGTGCCAGCAGCTTACAGGGGGAACTACTGAACACTGAAGCTTTCTTT
cdr3_aa: CASSLQGELLNTEAFF

clone_size: once
d_call: NA
v_call: TRBV19
j_call: TRBJ1-1
cdr3_nt: TGTGCCAGCAGGAGGAACACTGAAGCTTTCTTT
cdr3_aa: CASRRNTEAFF

clone_size: NA
d_call: NA
v_call: TRBV6-5
j_call: TRBJ2-7
cdr3_nt: TGTGCCAGCAGTTACTCGAAGGTAGCGGCTTACGAGCAGTACTTC
cdr3_aa: CASSYSKVAAYEQYF

clone_size: NA
d_call: NA
v_call: TRBV13
j_call: TRBJ1-1
cdr3_nt: TGTGCCAGCAGACCTAGAGGGGGTATGAACACTGAAGCTTTCTTT
cdr3_aa: CASRPRGGMNTEAFF